These 25 T cell receptor beta chains originate from one sample sequenced in a study of shared clonotypes between healthy human individuals. Naive CD8 isolation took CD45RO-negative cells positively selected for CCR7 and excluded terminally differentiated effector memory CD45RA+ cells. The data were produced by immunoSEQ multiplex PCR, yet TCRdb's version contains in-frame clones alone and is incomplete. The data show about 820,000 clones, 80% to 95% seen once. Sequencing was done on a sample of naive CD8+ T cells sorted from blood. The receptors were sampled from a man aged 25 to 40 in good health.

The chain uses TRBV7-9 and TRBJ2-7, with D perhaps given as TRBD1 or TRBD2 (5 bases each). Per the germline V gene, CDR1 is SEHNR and CDR2 is FQNEAQ (reference sequence). Trimming cost V 5 bases and J 0 bases, with 14 bases left between them. The CDR3 covers 15 residues. CDR3 amino acids: CASSPRAGSSYEQYF. CDR3 coding DNA: TGTGCCAGCAGCCCTAGGGCAGGGAGCTCCTACGAGCAGTACTTC.

The rearrangement uses TRBV29-1 and TRBJ2-1, with TRBD2 matching 9 bases. The CDR3 consists of 15 residues. Germline V gives CDR1 SQVTM, CDR2 ANQGSEA. Trimming at V came to 8 bases and at J to 4 bases, leaving 12 bases not matched to a gene. DNA for the CDR3: TGCAGCTCCTCCAAGGGGCTAGCGGGATACAATGAGCAGTTCTTC. This codes for CSSSKGLAGYNEQFF.

This clone was seen just once. A read error may account for a junction end that differs from germline. The chain combines TRBV10-3 with TRBJ2-5; no clear D. Per germline, CDR1 ENHRY and CDR2 SYGVKD. The CDR3 has 10 amino acids. The CDR3 is CAIIPFGKHF. CDR3 DNA sequence: TGTGCCATCATTCCCTTCGGCAAGCACTTC.

V usage is TRBV7-6 and J usage is TRBJ2-5, with D possibly being TRBD1 (6 bases). CDR1 and CDR2 (germline): SGHVS, FNYEAQ. The CDR3 contains 17 residues. V was shortened by 5 bases and J by 3 bases, with 22 bases between the two germline ends. CDR3: CASSHKGPGEGKETQYF. CDR3 coding DNA: TGTGCCAGCAGCCACAAAGGACCAGGGGAAGGGAAAGAGACCCAGTACTTC.

This chain joins TRBV10-1 and TRBJ2-7; D gene ambiguous. This CDR3 is built from 12 residues. The V end was cut by 2 bases, the J end by 1 base, with 3 bases between. Germline V gene sequence: CDR1 WNHNN, CDR2 SYGVQD (reference sequence). CDR3 sequence reads: CASSENSYEQYF. The CDR3 nucleotides are TGCGCCAGCAGTGAGAATTCCTACGAGCAGTACTTC.

The CDR3 loop reads CASMGETSNQPQHF. CDR3 in DNA: TGTGCCAGCATGGGGGAGACTTCGAATCAGCCCCAGCATTTT. This rearrangement joins TRBV2 to TRBJ1-5; D may be TRBD1 (5 bases). From germline, CDR1 is SNHLY and CDR2 FYNNEI. The CDR3 extends over 14 amino acids. Trimming cost V 7 bases and J 4 bases, with 14 bases left between them.

The chain is built from TRBV18 and TRBJ2-3; 7 bases align to TRBD1. Germline V gene data show CDR1 as KGHSH and CDR2 as LQKENI. CDR3 size: 15 residues. J lost 2 bases, V lost 3 bases, and 5 bases had no gene match. DNA of the CDR3: TGTGCCAGCTCACCCACAGGGGCCCCCACAGATACGCAGTATTTT. Protein product: CASSPTGAPTDTQYF.

The V gene is TRBV10-3, the J gene TRBJ2-1; 12 bases line up with TRBD2. CDR1 is ENHRY, CDR2 SYGVKD, per germline. This CDR3 spans 15 amino acids. V gave up 3 bases and J gave up 7 bases; unmatched junction bases: 4. The CDR3 here is CAISDWTSGTNEQFF. The CDR3 nucleotides read TGTGCCATCAGTGACTGGACTAGCGGGACAAATGAGCAGTTCTTC.

The V gene is TRBV6-5, the J gene TRBJ1-1; D might be TRBD1 (6 bases). The CDR3 covers 14 residues. Looked up from germline, CDR1 is MNHEY and CDR2 is SVGAGI. Trimming removed 0 bases at V and 3 bases at J, with 8 bases between. CDR3: CASSYSGQHTEAFF. The CDR3 region has the DNA TGTGCCAGCAGTTACTCCGGACAGCACACTGAAGCTTTCTTT.

In this sample, this clone turned up once. V gene TRBV11-2 combines with J gene TRBJ2-1, with TRBD1 matching over 11 bases. There are 14 residues in the CDR3. Germline-derived CDR1 and CDR2 are SGHAT and FQNNGV. The V segment lost 7 bases and the J segment 3 bases; nucleotides outside the gene matches: 2. The CDR3 protein is CASTGTGGYNEQFF. The CDR3 DNA follows: TGTGCCAGCACCGGGACAGGGGGCTACAATGAGCAGTTCTTC.

This chain joins TRBV27 and TRBJ2-1, with D possibly being TRBD2 (5 bases). Trimming pared 2 bases from V and 3 bases from J, leaving 11 bases between. Germline V gives CDR1 MNHEY, CDR2 SMNVEV (reference sequence). CDR3 length equals 15 residues. The CDR3 sequence is CASSLGAVLYNEQFF. The CDR3 nucleotides are TGTGCCAGCAGTTTAGGAGCGGTCCTCTACAATGAGCAGTTCTTC.

The chain couples TRBV7-4 to TRBJ1-2; D uncertain. Between the trimmed V and J ends, which lost 5 bases and 6 bases, there was a span of 10 bases. Per germline, CDR1 SGHVT and CDR2 SQSDAQ. This CDR3 contains 12 residues. The CDR3 protein is CASSPRSDGYTF. CDR3 in DNA: TGTGCCAGCAGCCCCCGTTCCGATGGCTACACCTTC.

The chain employs TRBV27 and TRBJ2-1; no clear D gene. Trimming stripped 5 bases from V and 6 bases from J, with 5 bases between. Germline V gives CDR1 MNHEY, CDR2 SMNVEV (reference sequence). This CDR3 has 11 residues. In DNA, the CDR3 is TGTGCCAGCAGTACCATCAATGAGCAGTTCTTC. Protein product: CASSTINEQFF.

In this sample, this clone turned up once. This chain uses TRBV5-6 with TRBJ1-1, with unresolved D. V shed 4 bases and J shed 4 bases, with 17 bases lying between them. CDR3 length: 15 residues. The V gene's germline CDR1 is SGHDT and CDR2 YYEEEE. In nucleotides, the CDR3 is TGTGCCAGCAGCGACCGACTTGGGCTGGGCACTGAAGCTTTCTTT. Translated: CASSDRLGLGTEAFF.

This chain joins TRBV9 and TRBJ1-1, with TRBD1 identical over 8 bases. Germline V gives CDR1 SGDLS, CDR2 YYNGEE. The V and J ends lost 3 bases and 1 base, in that order; junction bases with no gene match: 2. The CDR3 loop spans 14 amino acids. For the CDR3, the DNA is TGTGCCAGCAGCGGCGGACAGGGGAACACTGAAGCTTTCTTT. Translating gives CASSGGQGNTEAFF.

This chain uses TRBV27 with TRBJ2-7, with TRBD1 matching 10 bases. Germline values: CDR1 MNHEY, CDR2 SMNVEV (reference sequence). The ends lost 3 bases at V and 6 bases at J; junction bases unmatched: 5. The CDR3 totals 14 residues. The CDR3 loop is CASSFRDRGGEQYF. For the CDR3, the DNA is TGTGCCAGCAGTTTCCGGGACAGGGGTGGCGAGCAGTACTTC.

The chain combines TRBV18 with TRBJ2-5, with a possible D match to TRBD1 (5 bases). The germline CDR1 and CDR2 sequences are KGHSH and LQKENI. This CDR3 comprises 16 residues. Trimming took 6 bases from V and 5 from J, leaving 22 bases between them. The CDR3 region is CASSRAESGLRETQYF. In nucleotides, the CDR3 is TGTGCCAGCTCCAGGGCAGAGTCAGGGTTACGCGAGACCCAGTACTTC.

On this clone: Other DNA sequences in the same sample also yield this CDR3. This chain links TRBV9 with TRBJ2-7, with 14 bases aligning to TRBD2. Germline CDR1 is SGDLS and CDR2 is YYNGEE. The V segment lost 3 bases and the J segment 5 bases; nucleotides outside the gene matches: 4. This CDR3 has 15 residues. The DNA for the CDR3 is TGTGCCAGCAGCGGACTAGCGGGAGGGCCGGACGAGCAGTACTTC. Its protein is CASSGLAGGPDEQYF.

As for this clone: Other DNA variants within this sample encode the same CDR3. The chain joins TRBV29-1 to TRBJ2-7; 15 nucleotides align to TRBD2. This CDR3 comprises 14 residues. Looked up from germline, CDR1 is SQVTM and CDR2 is ANQGSEA. Unmatched junction bases numbered 4, after V lost 6 bases and J lost 4 bases. CDR3: CSVDGLAGGYEQYF. The DNA for the CDR3 is TGCAGCGTGGATGGACTAGCGGGAGGGTACGAGCAGTACTTC.

The chain carries TRBV7-9 and TRBJ2-2, with D possibly TRBD1 on 5 matching bases. V was trimmed by 5 bases and J by 7 bases, leaving 11 bases between them. This CDR3 is built from 13 residues. In germline, CDR1 is SEHNR, CDR2 FQNEAQ (reference sequence). CDR3 bases: TGTGCCAGCAGCCATGACAGTTTCGGGGAGCTGTTTTTT. Translated, it gives CASSHDSFGELFF.

The chain recombines TRBV18 with TRBJ2-1; D is possibly TRBD2 (5 bases). CDR1 KGHSH and CDR2 LQKENI come from the germline V gene. This CDR3 is 15 amino acids long. Trimming removed 0 bases from V and 6 bases from J, with 12 bases in between. CDR3 loop: CASSPPLGLSNEQFF. The DNA of the CDR3 is TGTGCCAGCTCACCACCGCTCGGACTGTCCAATGAGCAGTTCTTC.

The chain uses TRBV11-2 and TRBJ2-5; the match to TRBD2 covers 7 bases. Germline trimming cut 5 bases from V and 4 bases from J; bases unmatched to any gene: 13. CDR3 length: 16 amino acids. Germline-derived CDR1 and CDR2 are SGHAT and FQNNGV. The CDR3 DNA follows: TGTGCCAGCAGCCCGCCGGCACTAGCGTATCGAGAGACCCAGTACTTC. Amino acid sequence: CASSPPALAYRETQYF.

In DNA form, the CDR3 reads TGTGCCACCAGCAGAGGACAGGCTCAGTACGAGCAGTACTTC. Amino acid sequence: CATSRGQAQYEQYF. This chain links TRBV15 with TRBJ2-7; possible D gene TRBD1, 6 bases. The V and J ends lost 1 base and 4 bases respectively, with 11 bases between them. Germline lookup yields CDR1 LNHNV and CDR2 YYDKDF (reference sequence). This CDR3 is 14 amino acids long.

This chain links TRBV21-1 with TRBJ1-1. TRBV21-1 is annotated as a pseudogene. The CDR3 sequence is 15 residues long. The CDR3 spells CASRVLEEMNTEAFF. The CDR3 coding sequence is TGTGCCAGCAGGGTATTGGAGGAAATGAACACTGAAGCTTTCTTT.

The chain links TRBV28 to TRBJ2-1; TRBD2 might be the D (6 bases). Trimming left V 4 bases short and J 3 bases short, with 13 bases between. The CDR3 consists of 15 residues. Germline-derived CDR1 and CDR2 are MDHEN and SYDVKM. In DNA form, the CDR3 reads TGTGCCAGCAGTTGGAGGGACTCTCTCTACAATGAGCAGTTCTTC. This encodes CASSWRDSLYNEQFF.